These 22 T cell receptor beta chains share one sample of origin, sequenced in a study of blood T cell repertoires in COVID-19. Generated by immunoSEQ multiplex PCR, the TCRdb table keeps only in-frame clones and is missing some. The table includes about 280,000 clones, roughly 85% detected once. Material: peripheral blood. The receptor set was obtained from a man aged 45-65 years with active or convalescent COVID-19.

This rearrangement joins TRBV21-1 to TRBJ1-6; the D segment call TRBD1 is taken from the table without a DNA check. TRBV21-1 represents a pseudogene. The CDR3 is made up of 15 amino acids. The CDR3 spells CASSNRQGRHSPLHF. Here the CDR3 DNA reads TGTGCCAGCAGCAATCGACAGGGTAGACATTCACCCCTCCACTTT.

The gene calls are TRBV7-9 and TRBJ2-7, with 11 bases matching TRBD1. This CDR3 is built from 18 residues. Germline V gene lookup returns CDR1 SEHNR and CDR2 FQNEAQ (reference sequence). The ends lost 0 bases at V and 3 bases at J; junction bases unmatched: 10. The CDR3: CASSLAGTGGLYRYEQYF. The CDR3 DNA is TGTGCCAGCAGCTTAGCCGGGACAGGGGGTCTATATCGCTACGAGCAGTACTTC.

The chain is built from TRBV12-5 and TRBJ2-7, with D uncertain. The ends were cut back, 1 base at V and 7 bases at J, with 8 bases in the middle. The germline gives CDR1 LGHNT, CDR2 FRNRAP. The CDR3 extends over 12 amino acids. CDR3 nucleotides: TGTGCTAGTGGTTTGGCCCCAATTGAGCAGTACTTC. This translates into CASGLAPIEQYF.

This clone was counted only a few times. The V call is TRBV13, the J call TRBJ2-2, with TRBD1 identical over 7 bases. CDR3 size: 16 residues. The junction had 7 bases not matched to a gene; V was cut back by 5 bases and J by 1 base. Germline V gene data show CDR1 as PRHDT and CDR2 as FYEKMQ (reference sequence). CDR3 DNA: TGTGCCAGCAGCCTAATCAGGACAGGGAACACCGGGGAGCTGTTTTTT. Translation: CASSLIRTGNTGELFF. Together with reference TRBV13 and TRBJ2-2, the CDR3 gives the full variable domain: AAGVIQSPRHLIKEKRETATLKCYPIPRHDTVYWYQQGPGQDPQFLISFYEKMQSDKGSIPDRFSAQQFSDYHSELNMSSLELGDSALYFCASSLIRTGNTGELFFGEGSRLTVL.

The gene calls are TRBV5-1 and TRBJ2-3, with a tentative D call TRBD2 (6 bases). This CDR3 comprises 14 residues. Germline V lookup: CDR1 SGHRS, CDR2 YFSETQ. V was pared by 4 bases and J by 6 bases, with 15 bases between. The chain's CDR3 is CASSGTGLVDTQYF. CDR3 DNA sequence: TGCGCCAGCAGCGGGACGGGACTGGTCGATACGCAGTATTTT. The full variable domain, its missing parts supplied by reference TRBV5-1 and TRBJ2-3, is KAGVTQTPRYLIKTRGQQVTLSCSPISGHRSVSWYQQTPGQGLQFLFEYFSETQRNKGNFPGRFSGRQFSNSRSEMNVSTLELGDSALYLCASSGTGLVDTQYFGPGTRLTVL.

The chain joins TRBV12-3 or TRBV12-4 to TRBJ1-6; D unresolved. Deletions cut 6 bases from V and 9 bases from J, with 12 bases between. The CDR3 contains 13 residues. CDR3 coding DNA: TGTGCCAGCAGACTCTGGGAGGGTTCACCCCTCCACTTT. This translates into CASRLWEGSPLHF.

V usage is TRBV12-3 or TRBV12-4 and J usage is TRBJ1-3, with D unresolved. V lost 6 bases and J lost 2, with 8 bases in between. The CDR3 is made up of 13 amino acids. CDR3 residues: CASSLVTGNTIYF. CDR3 sequence (DNA): TGTGCCAGCAGCCTAGTGACTGGAAACACCATATATTTT.

The chain combines TRBV3-1 (or the pseudogene TRBV3-2) with TRBJ2-1; D possibly corresponds to TRBD2 (5 bases). The germline V gene encodes CDR1 LGHDT and CDR2 YNNKEL (reference sequence). V lost 7 bases to trimming and J lost 2 bases, with 9 bases between them. The CDR3 has 13 residues. Written as DNA, the CDR3 is TGTGCCAGCACGCCCGGGACCTACAATGAGCAGTTCTTC. Residues: CASTPGTYNEQFF.

The V call is TRBV3-1 (or the pseudogene TRBV3-2), the J call TRBJ2-1; 10 bases are a match to TRBD2. Per germline, CDR1 LGHDT and CDR2 YNNKEL (reference sequence). The CDR3 has 14 residues. J was trimmed by 9 bases and V by 1 base; bases with no gene match: 3. In nucleotides, the CDR3 is TGTGCCAGCAGCCAAGGACTAGCGGGTCGTGAGCAGTTCTTC. Its translation: CASSQGLAGREQFF.

The rearrangement joins TRBV2 to TRBJ2-5; 9 bases match TRBD1. The CDR3 extends over 15 amino acids. Germline CDR1 is SNHLY and CDR2 is FYNNEI. Trimming cost V 8 bases and J 2 bases; bases outside gene matches: 9. Here the CDR3 reads CASVPAGTGQETQYF. CDR3 bases: TGTGCCAGCGTTCCTGCGGGGACAGGGCAAGAGACCCAGTACTTC.

The chain combines TRBV24-1 with TRBJ2-7; 7 nucleotides line up with TRBD2. Germline lookup yields CDR1 KGHDR and CDR2 SFDVKD. Germline trimming cut 6 bases from V and 0 bases from J; bases unmatched to any gene: 4. The CDR3 covers 14 residues. The CDR3 region has the DNA TGTGCCACCAGTCCCGGGACTAACTCCTACGAGCAGTACTTC. This gives the protein CATSPGTNSYEQYF.

Only one count was recorded for this clone. The V call is TRBV22-1, the J call TRBJ2-7; the table's D gene call, TRBD1, was not cross checked with the DNA. TRBV22-1 is marked as a pseudogene. The length of the CDR3 is 14 residues. This CDR3 is CPGSAQQGGDEQYF. DNA for the CDR3: TGTCCTGGGAGCGCACAACAGGGGGGCGACGAGCAGTACTTC.

J is TRBJ1-6 and V is TRBV5-1; the D is unclear. Germline values: CDR1 SGHRS, CDR2 YFSETQ. V was cut by 4 bases and J by 0 bases, with 14 bases left in between. This CDR3 is 17 amino acids long. CDR3 nucleotides: TGCGCCAGCAGCCTGAGTGGCAGACTCTCCTATAATTCACCCCTCCACTTT. Its protein is CASSLSGRLSYNSPLHF.

This rearrangement joins TRBV5-4 to TRBJ2-2; 11 nucleotides agree with TRBD2. Losses at the gene ends were 4 bases for V and 0 bases for J; bases not matched to a gene: 5. Germline V gives CDR1 SGHNT, CDR2 YYREEE (reference sequence). The CDR3 consists of 17 residues. The CDR3: CASSPGTSGSNTGELFF. CDR3 nucleotide sequence: TGTGCCAGCAGCCCCGGGACTAGCGGTTCGAACACCGGGGAGCTGTTTTTT.

This rearrangement joins TRBV12-2 to TRBJ2-4; the D segment call TRBD1 is taken from the table without a DNA check. TRBV12-2 is classified as a pseudogene. CDR3 length: 17 amino acids. The DNA for the CDR3 is TGTGCAAGTCGCTTACCCCCGGACAGGGAAGCCAAAAACATTCAGTACTTC. This translates into CASRLPPDREAKNIQYF.

The CDR3 bases are TGTGCCAGTACGAGGGACTCCAACTATGGCTACACCTTC. This sequence encodes CASTRDSNYGYTF. V gene TRBV19 combines with J gene TRBJ1-2; D may be TRBD1 (5 bases). Germline CDR1 LNHDA, CDR2 SQIVND (reference sequence). Trimming took off 7 bases at V and 2 bases at J, with 11 bases between the two ends. This CDR3 has 13 amino acids.

The chain is built from TRBV6-5 and TRBJ1-2, with D possibly being TRBD1 (6 bases). The CDR3 is made up of 13 amino acids. The V gene lost 0 bases and the J gene lost 7 bases, with 9 bases spanning the gap. The germline V gene encodes CDR1 MNHEY and CDR2 SVGAGI. The CDR3, as DNA: TGTGCCAGCAGTTACTCGAGGGGGACTGGCTACACCTTC. It specifies CASSYSRGTGYTF.

V is TRBV19 and J is TRBJ2-3, with TRBD1 matching over 7 bases. CDR3 length: 16 residues. Germline trimming cut 10 bases from V and 1 base from J; bases unmatched to any gene: 14. Germline V gene lookup returns CDR1 LNHDA and CDR2 SQIVND (reference sequence). The CDR3 nucleotides read TGTGCCACCCCCCCCGGCAGGGGGAAGTGCACAGATACGCAGTATTTT. It encodes CATPPGRGKCTDTQYF.

The chain is built from TRBV18 and TRBJ2-3; D is possibly TRBD2 (6 bases). V lost 3 bases to trimming and J lost 7 bases, with 20 bases between them. Per germline, CDR1 KGHSH and CDR2 LQKENI. This CDR3 contains 16 residues. Here the CDR3 DNA reads TGTGCCAGCTCACCCCCCGGGGCGGGACGAGCGTATACGCAGTATTTT. This sequence encodes CASSPPGAGRAYTQYF.

The chain is built from TRBV27 and TRBJ1-4, with 8 bases that match TRBD1. Germline CDR1 is MNHEY and CDR2 is SMNVEV (reference sequence). The J segment lost 5 bases and the V segment lost 6 bases, leaving 5 bases of the junction unmatched. The CDR3 runs to 14 residues. CDR3 bases: TGTGCCAGCAGACGACAGGGGAGGAATGAAAAACTGTTTTTT. It codes for CASRRQGRNEKLFF.

The genes are TRBV19 and TRBJ2-2; the match to TRBD2 covers 9 bases. Trimming cost V 1 base and J 1 base; bases outside gene matches: 1. Germline lookup yields CDR1 LNHDA and CDR2 SQIVND (reference sequence). CDR3 length equals 16 residues. Here the CDR3 DNA reads TGTGCCAGTAGTATAGGGACTAGCGAGAACACCGGGGAGCTGTTTTTT. This codes for CASSIGTSENTGELFF. Variable domain in full (rest from reference TRBV19 and TRBJ2-2): DGGITQSPKYLFRKEGQNVTLSCEQNLNHDAMYWYRQDPGQGLRLIYYSQIVNDFQKGDIAEGYSVSREKKESFPLTVTSAQKNPTAFYLCASSIGTSENTGELFFGEGSRLTVL.

J is TRBJ2-7 and V is TRBV5-1; 14 bases agree with TRBD2. Losses at the gene ends were 0 bases for V and 5 bases for J; bases not matched to a gene: 10. The CDR3 is 18 amino acids. The germline CDR1 and CDR2 sequences are SGHRS and YFSETQ. CDR3 sequence (DNA): TGCGCCAGCAGCTTGGCAACGGGACTAGCGGGAGTTCTCCACGAGCAGTACTTC. This encodes CASSLATGLAGVLHEQYF.